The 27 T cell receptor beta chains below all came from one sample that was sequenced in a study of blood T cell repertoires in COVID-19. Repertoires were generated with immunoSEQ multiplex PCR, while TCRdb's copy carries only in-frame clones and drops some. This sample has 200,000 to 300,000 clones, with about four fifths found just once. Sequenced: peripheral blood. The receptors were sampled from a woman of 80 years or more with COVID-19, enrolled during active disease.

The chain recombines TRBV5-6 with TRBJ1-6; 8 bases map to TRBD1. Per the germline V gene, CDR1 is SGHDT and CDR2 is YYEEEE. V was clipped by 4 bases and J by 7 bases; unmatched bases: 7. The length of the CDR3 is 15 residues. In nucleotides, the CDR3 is TGTGCCAGCAGCCCCCACAGGGGGGGCAATTCACCCCTCCACTTT. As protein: CASSPHRGGNSPLHF.

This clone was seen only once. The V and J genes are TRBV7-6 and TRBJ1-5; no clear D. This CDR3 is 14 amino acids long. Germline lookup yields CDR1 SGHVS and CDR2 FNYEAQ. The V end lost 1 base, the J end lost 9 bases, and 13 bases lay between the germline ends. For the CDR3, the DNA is TGTGCCAGCAGCTTAGAACAGTCCTCCGGGCCCCAGCATTTT. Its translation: CASSLEQSSGPQHF.

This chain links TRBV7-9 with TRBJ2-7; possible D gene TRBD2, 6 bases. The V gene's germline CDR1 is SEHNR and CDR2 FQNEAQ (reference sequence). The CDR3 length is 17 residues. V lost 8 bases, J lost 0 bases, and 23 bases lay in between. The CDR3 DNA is TGTGCCAGCTCAAGATCTGAGGGGACTCTCATCTCCTACGAGCAGTACTTC. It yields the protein CASSRSEGTLISYEQYF.

The chain's CDR3 is CATSRVRTGPNQPQHF. CDR3 nucleotide sequence: TGTGCCACCAGCAGAGTGAGGACAGGGCCGAATCAGCCCCAGCATTTT. The gene calls are TRBV15 and TRBJ1-5; TRBD1 agrees at 8 bases. CDR1 and CDR2 (germline): LNHNV, YYDKDF (reference sequence). The junction had 6 bases not matched to a gene; V was cut back by 1 base and J by 4 bases. This CDR3 spans 16 amino acids.

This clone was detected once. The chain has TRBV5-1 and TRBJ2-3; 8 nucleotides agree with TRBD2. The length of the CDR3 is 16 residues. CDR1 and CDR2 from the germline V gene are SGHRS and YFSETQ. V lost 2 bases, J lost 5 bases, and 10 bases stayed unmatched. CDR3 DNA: TGCGCCAGCAGCTTTCTAGCGGGTGCAAAACGAGATACGCAGTATTTT. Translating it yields CASSFLAGAKRDTQYF.

CDR3 sequence reads: CASSQNREGFF. The CDR3 DNA follows: TGTGCCAGCAGCCAAAACAGGGAGGGTTTCTTT. The chain links TRBV28 to TRBJ1-1; possibly TRBD1 for D (6 bases). With 6 bases removed from V and 13 bases from J, the gap between germline ends came to 15 bases. CDR1 and CDR2 from the germline V gene are MDHEN and SYDVKM. The CDR3 spans 11 residues.

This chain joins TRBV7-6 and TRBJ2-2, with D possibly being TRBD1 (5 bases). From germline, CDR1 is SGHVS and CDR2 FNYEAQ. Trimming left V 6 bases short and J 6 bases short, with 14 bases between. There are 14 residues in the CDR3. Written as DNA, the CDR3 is TGTGCCAGCAGTAGCCAGGGAATCCCCGGGGAGCTGTTTTTT. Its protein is CASSSQGIPGELFF.

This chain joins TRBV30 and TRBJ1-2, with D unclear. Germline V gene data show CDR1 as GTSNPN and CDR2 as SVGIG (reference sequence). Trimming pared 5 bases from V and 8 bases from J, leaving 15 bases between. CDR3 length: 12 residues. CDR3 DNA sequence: TGTGCCTGGGCACCTTACACGGGGGGCTACACCTTC. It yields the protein CAWAPYTGGYTF.

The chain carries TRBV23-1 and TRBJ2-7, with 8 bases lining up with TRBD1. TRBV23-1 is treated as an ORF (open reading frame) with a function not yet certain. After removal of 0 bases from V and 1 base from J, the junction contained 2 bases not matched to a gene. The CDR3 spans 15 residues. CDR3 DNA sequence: TGCGCCAGCAGTCAATCCGGGACAGGATCCTACGAGCAGTACTTC. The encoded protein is CASSQSGTGSYEQYF.

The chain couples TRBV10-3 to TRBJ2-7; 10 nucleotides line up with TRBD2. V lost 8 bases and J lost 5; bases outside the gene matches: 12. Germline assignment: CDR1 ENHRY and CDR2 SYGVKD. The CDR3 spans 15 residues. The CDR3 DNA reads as TGTGCCATCGACCCATCAGCGGGAGGGCTCCACGAGCAGTACTTC. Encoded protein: CAIDPSAGGLHEQYF.

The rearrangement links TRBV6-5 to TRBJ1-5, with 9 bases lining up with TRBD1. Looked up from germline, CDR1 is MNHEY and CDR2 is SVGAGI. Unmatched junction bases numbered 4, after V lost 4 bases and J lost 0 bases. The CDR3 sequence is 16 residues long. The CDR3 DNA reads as TGTGCCAGCAGTTCCGACAGGGGGGCTAGCAATCAGCCCCAGCATTTT. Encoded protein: CASSSDRGASNQPQHF.

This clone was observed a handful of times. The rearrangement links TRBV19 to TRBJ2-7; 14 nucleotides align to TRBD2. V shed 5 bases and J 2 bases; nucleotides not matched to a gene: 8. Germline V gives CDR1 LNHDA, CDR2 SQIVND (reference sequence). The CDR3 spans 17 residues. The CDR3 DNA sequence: TGTGCCAGTAGTTCAGGACTAGCGGGAGGAGGGCCCTACGAGCAGTACTTC. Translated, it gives CASSSGLAGGGPYEQYF.

The CDR3 protein is CSVLRVTRGTTNEKLFF. Written as DNA, the CDR3 is TGCAGCGTGCTAAGGGTCACCAGGGGGACAACTAATGAAAAACTGTTTTTT. V and J are TRBV29-1 and TRBJ1-4; 7 nucleotides line up with TRBD1. V trimming: 6 bases; J trimming: 0 bases; junction bases outside the gene matches: 13. The CDR3 loop spans 17 amino acids. The germline CDR1 and CDR2 sequences are SQVTM and ANQGSEA.

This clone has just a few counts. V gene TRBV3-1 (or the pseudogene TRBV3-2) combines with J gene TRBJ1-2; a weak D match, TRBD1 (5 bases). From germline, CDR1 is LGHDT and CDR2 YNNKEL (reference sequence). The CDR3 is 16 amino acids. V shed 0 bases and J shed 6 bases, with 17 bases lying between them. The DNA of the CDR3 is TGTGCCAGCAGCCAAGATCCGGGGTGGGGGGTCAATGGCTACACCTTC. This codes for CASSQDPGWGVNGYTF.

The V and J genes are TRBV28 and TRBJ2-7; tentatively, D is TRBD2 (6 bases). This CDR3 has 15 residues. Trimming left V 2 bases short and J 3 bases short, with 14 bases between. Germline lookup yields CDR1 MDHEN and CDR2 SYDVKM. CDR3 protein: CASSLGGVRHYEQYF. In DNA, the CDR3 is TGTGCCAGCAGTTTAGGCGGGGTACGTCACTACGAGCAGTACTTC.

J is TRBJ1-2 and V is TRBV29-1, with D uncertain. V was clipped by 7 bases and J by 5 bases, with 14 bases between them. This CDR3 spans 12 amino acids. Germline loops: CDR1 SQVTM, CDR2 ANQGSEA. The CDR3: CSAEAIQYGYTF. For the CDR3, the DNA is TGCAGCGCAGAGGCGATCCAATATGGCTACACCTTC.

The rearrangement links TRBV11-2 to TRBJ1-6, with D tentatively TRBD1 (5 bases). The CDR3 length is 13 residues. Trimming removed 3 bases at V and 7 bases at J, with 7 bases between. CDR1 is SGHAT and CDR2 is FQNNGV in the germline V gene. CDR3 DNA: TGTGCCAGCAGCTTCCCAGGGAATTCACCCCTCCACTTT. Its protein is CASSFPGNSPLHF.

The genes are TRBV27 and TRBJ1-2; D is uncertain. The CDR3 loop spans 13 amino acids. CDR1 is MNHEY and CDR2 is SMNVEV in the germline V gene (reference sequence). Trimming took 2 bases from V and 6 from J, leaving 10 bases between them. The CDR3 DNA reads TGTGCCAGCAGTTTAAGAGGATTTCATGGCTACACCTTC. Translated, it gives CASSLRGFHGYTF.

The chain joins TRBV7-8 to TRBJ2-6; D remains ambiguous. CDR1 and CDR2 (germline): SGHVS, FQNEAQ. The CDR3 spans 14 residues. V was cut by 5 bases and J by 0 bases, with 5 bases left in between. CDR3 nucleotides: TGTGCCAGCAGCGACAACTCTGGGGCCAACGTCCTGACTTTC. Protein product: CASSDNSGANVLTF. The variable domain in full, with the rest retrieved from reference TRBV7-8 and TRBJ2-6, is GAGVSQSPRYKVAKRGQDVALRCDPISGHVSLFWYQQALGQGPEFLTYFQNEAQLDKSGLPSDRFFAERPEGSVSTLKIQRTQQEDSAVYLCASSDNSGANVLTFGAGSRLTVL.

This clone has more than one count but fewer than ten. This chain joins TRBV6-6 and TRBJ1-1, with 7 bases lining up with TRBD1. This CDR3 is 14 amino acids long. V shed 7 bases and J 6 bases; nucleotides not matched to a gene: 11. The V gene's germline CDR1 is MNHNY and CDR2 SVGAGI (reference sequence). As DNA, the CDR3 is TGTGCCAGCATCAAGGGGACAGTGGACCCTGAAGCTTTCTTT. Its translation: CASIKGTVDPEAFF.

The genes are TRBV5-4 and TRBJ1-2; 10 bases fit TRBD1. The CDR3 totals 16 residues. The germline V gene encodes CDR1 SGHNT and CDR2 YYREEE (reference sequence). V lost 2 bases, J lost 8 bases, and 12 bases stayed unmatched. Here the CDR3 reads CASSFYRQGARDGYTF. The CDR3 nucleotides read TGTGCCAGCAGCTTCTATAGACAGGGGGCGAGAGACGGCTACACCTTC. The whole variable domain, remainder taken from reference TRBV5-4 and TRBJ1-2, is ETGVTQSPTHLIKTRGQQVTLRCSSQSGHNTVSWYQQALGQGPQFIFQYYREEENGRGNFPPRFSGLQFPNYSSELNVNALELDDSALYLCASSFYRQGARDGYTFGSGTRLTVV.

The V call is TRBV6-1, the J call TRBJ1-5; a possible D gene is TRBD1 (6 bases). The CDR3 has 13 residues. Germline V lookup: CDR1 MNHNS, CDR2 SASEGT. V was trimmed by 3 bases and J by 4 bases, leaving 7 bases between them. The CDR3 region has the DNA TGTGCCAGCAGTGATACAGGGAATCAGCCCCAGCATTTT. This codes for CASSDTGNQPQHF.

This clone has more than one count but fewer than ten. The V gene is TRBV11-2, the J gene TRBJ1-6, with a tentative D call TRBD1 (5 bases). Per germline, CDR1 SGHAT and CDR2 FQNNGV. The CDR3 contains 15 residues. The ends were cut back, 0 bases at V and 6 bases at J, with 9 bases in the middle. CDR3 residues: CASSLDGRANSPLHF. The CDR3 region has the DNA TGTGCCAGCAGCTTAGATGGCAGGGCTAATTCACCCCTCCACTTT.

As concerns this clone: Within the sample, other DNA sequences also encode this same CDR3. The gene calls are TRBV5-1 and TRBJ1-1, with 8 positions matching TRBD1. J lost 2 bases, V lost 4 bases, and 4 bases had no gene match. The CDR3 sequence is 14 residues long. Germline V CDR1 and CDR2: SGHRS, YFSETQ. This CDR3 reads CASSPGTGNTEAFF. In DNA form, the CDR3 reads TGCGCCAGCAGCCCTGGGACAGGCAACACTGAAGCTTTCTTT. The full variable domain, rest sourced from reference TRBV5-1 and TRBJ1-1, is KAGVTQTPRYLIKTRGQQVTLSCSPISGHRSVSWYQQTPGQGLQFLFEYFSETQRNKGNFPGRFSGRQFSNSRSEMNVSTLELGDSALYLCASSPGTGNTEAFFGQGTRLTVV.

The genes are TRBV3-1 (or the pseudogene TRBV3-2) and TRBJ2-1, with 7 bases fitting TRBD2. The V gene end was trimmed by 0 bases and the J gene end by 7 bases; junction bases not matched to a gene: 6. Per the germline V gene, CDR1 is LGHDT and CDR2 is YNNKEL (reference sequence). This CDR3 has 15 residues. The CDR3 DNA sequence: TGTGCCAGCAGCCAAGAGCTAGCGGTGCCAAATGAGCAGTTCTTC. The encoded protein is CASSQELAVPNEQFF.

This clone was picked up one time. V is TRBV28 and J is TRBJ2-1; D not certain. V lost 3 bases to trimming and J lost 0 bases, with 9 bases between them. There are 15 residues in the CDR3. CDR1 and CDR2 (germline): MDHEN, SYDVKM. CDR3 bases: TGTGCCAGCAGTTTGGGTCGGAGCTCCTACAATGAGCAGTTCTTC. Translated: CASSLGRSSYNEQFF.

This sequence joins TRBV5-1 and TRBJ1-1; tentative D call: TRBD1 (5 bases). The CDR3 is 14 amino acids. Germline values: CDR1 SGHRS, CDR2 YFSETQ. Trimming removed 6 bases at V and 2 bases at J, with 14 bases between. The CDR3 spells CASTSGGSNTEAFF. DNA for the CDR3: TGCGCCAGCACCTCTGGGGGGTCCAACACTGAAGCTTTCTTT.